Listed here are 18 T cell receptor beta chains from one sample, sequenced in a study of blood T cell repertoires in COVID-19. Profiled with immunoSEQ multiplex PCR; TCRdb holds only in-frame clones, not every one. The table shows hundreds of thousands of clones, with 83% occurring only once. The sequencing sample was made of peripheral blood. The receptors were gathered from a woman between 25 and 40 years old with COVID-19, enrolled during active disease.

The chain combines TRBV2 with TRBJ2-5, with 9 positions matching TRBD2. This CDR3 is built from 15 residues. V lost 0 bases, J lost 5 bases, and 4 bases stayed unmatched. Germline CDR1 reads SNHLY; CDR2 reads FYNNEI. CDR3 in DNA: TGTGCCAGCAGTGAAGCGAGCGGGGGGATGGAGACCCAGTACTTC. Translating it yields CASSEASGGMETQYF.

As for this clone: The junction differs from germline at one of its ends, possibly a read error. The rearrangement uses TRBV7-9 and TRBJ2-7; possibly TRBD1 for D (5 bases). The CDR3 extends over 13 amino acids. From germline, CDR1 is SEHNR and CDR2 FQNEAQ (reference sequence). For the CDR3, the DNA is TGTGCCAGCAGCCCCGACTCAGGGTTACCTCATAAATTC. This encodes CASSPDSGLPHKF.

This sequence joins TRBV28 and TRBJ1-5; tentative D call: TRBD1 (5 bases). CDR3 length: 13 amino acids. V was pared by 4 bases and J by 3 bases, with 7 bases between. Germline V gene lookup returns CDR1 MDHEN and CDR2 SYDVKM. The CDR3 reads CASSSGFNQPQHF. Written as DNA, the CDR3 is TGTGCCAGCAGTTCAGGGTTCAATCAGCCCCAGCATTTT.

The V gene is TRBV6-2 or TRBV6-3, the J gene TRBJ1-5; D might be TRBD1 (6 bases). This CDR3 is 18 amino acids long. The germline V gene has CDR1 MNHEY and CDR2 SVGEGT. The germline V and J ends were trimmed by 0 bases and 1 base, with 16 bases remaining between them. The CDR3 coding sequence is TGTGCCAGCAGTTACTCGATATCCCGGACAGTAAGCAATCAGCCCCAGCATTTT. Translated, it gives CASSYSISRTVSNQPQHF.

The chain links TRBV5-1 to TRBJ1-6; a possible D gene is TRBD1 (6 bases). CDR3 length: 15 amino acids. Germline-derived CDR1 and CDR2 are SGHRS and YFSETQ. V was pared by 0 bases and J by 3 bases, with 7 bases between. CDR3 residues: CASSLGQVYNSPLHF. The CDR3 nucleotides read TGCGCCAGCAGCTTGGGACAGGTCTATAATTCACCCCTCCACTTT.

The genes are TRBV19 and TRBJ1-5; TRBD1 is a possible D gene (6 bases). V dropped 7 bases and J dropped 4 bases, with 17 bases sitting between them. Per the germline V gene, CDR1 is LNHDA and CDR2 is SQIVND (reference sequence). This CDR3 has 15 residues. The CDR3 reads CASTQGGGPNQPQHF. The CDR3 DNA reads as TGTGCCAGTACCCAAGGGGGGGGGCCGAATCAGCCCCAGCATTTT.

This chain uses TRBV7-9 with TRBJ2-1; TRBD1 agrees at 7 bases. V gave up 1 base and J gave up 7 bases; unmatched junction bases: 13. There are 17 residues in the CDR3. The germline V gene has CDR1 SEHNR and CDR2 FQNEAQ (reference sequence). The CDR3 spells CASSLVTGTVGMNEQFF. The CDR3 DNA follows: TGTGCCAGCAGCTTAGTCACCGGGACAGTTGGGATGAATGAGCAGTTCTTC.

This rearrangement joins TRBV6-5 to TRBJ2-4; a weak D match, TRBD2 (5 bases). Germline CDR1 is MNHEY and CDR2 is SVGAGI. V lost 7 bases and J lost 8, with 15 bases in between. The CDR3 consists of 13 residues. The CDR3 region is CASIHPGTDIQYF. For the CDR3, the DNA is TGTGCCAGCATCCACCCGGGAACGGACATTCAGTACTTC.

The chain recombines TRBV3-1 (or the pseudogene TRBV3-2) with TRBJ2-5, with D maybe TRBD2 (7 bases). This CDR3 comprises 14 residues. The V end lost 2 bases, the J end lost 6 bases, and 13 bases lay between the germline ends. Germline V CDR1 and CDR2: LGHDT, YNNKEL (reference sequence). The CDR3 sequence is CASSQMGGAKTQYF. The DNA of the CDR3 is TGTGCCAGCAGCCAAATGGGGGGGGCGAAGACCCAGTACTTC.

The chain recombines TRBV6-6 with TRBJ1-2; no firm D call. The CDR3 is 14 residues long. Germline V gene lookup returns CDR1 MNHNY and CDR2 SVGAGI (reference sequence). The germline V and J ends were trimmed by 4 bases and 0 bases, with 9 bases remaining between them. The CDR3 loop reads CASSFVGANYGYTF. The CDR3 DNA reads TGTGCCAGCAGTTTTGTGGGAGCTAACTATGGCTACACCTTC.

In this sample, this clone turned up a few times. This chain connects TRBV7-2 to TRBJ1-3, with 7 bases that match TRBD1. The J segment lost 4 bases and the V segment lost 4 bases, leaving 7 bases of the junction unmatched. The CDR3 runs 15 residues. Germline values: CDR1 SGHTA, CDR2 FQGNSA. CDR3 DNA: TGTGCCAGCAGCTATACACAGGGGTCGGGAAACACCATATATTTT. The encoded protein is CASSYTQGSGNTIYF.

The V gene is TRBV6-1, the J gene TRBJ1-4, with a tentative D call TRBD1 (5 bases). CDR1 is MNHNS, CDR2 SASEGT, per germline. The CDR3 contains 17 residues. V was trimmed by 0 bases and J by 13 bases, leaving 24 bases between them. In DNA, the CDR3 is TGTGCCAGCAGTGAAGCGCCCTTAGCGGCAGGGCGAGAGGGACTGTTTTTT. Its translation is CASSEAPLAAGREGLFF.

The rearrangement uses TRBV19 and TRBJ2-2; perhaps TRBD2 as D (6 bases). The CDR3 totals 17 residues. Trimming took off 6 bases at V and 4 bases at J, with 21 bases between the two ends. Germline CDR1 is LNHDA and CDR2 is SQIVND (reference sequence). CDR3 residues: CASRMVIGGIGTGELFF. CDR3 nucleotides: TGTGCCAGTAGGATGGTGATTGGCGGGATCGGCACCGGGGAGCTGTTTTTT.

The chain recombines TRBV28 with TRBJ1-1; tentatively, D is TRBD1 (6 bases). CDR1 MDHEN and CDR2 SYDVKM come from the germline V gene. The CDR3 totals 15 residues. Trimming pared 5 bases from V and 0 bases from J, leaving 13 bases between. The CDR3 is CASSHRTVLNTEAFF. In nucleotides, the CDR3 is TGTGCCAGCAGTCACCGGACAGTTCTGAACACTGAAGCTTTCTTT.

The V call is TRBV7-6, the J call TRBJ2-7, with TRBD1 matching over 7 bases. The CDR3 consists of 14 residues. The germline V gene has CDR1 SGHVS and CDR2 FNYEAQ. Trimming at V came to 1 base and at J to 6 bases, leaving 6 bases not matched to a gene. The CDR3 nucleotides read TGTGCCAGCAGCTTAGACAGGGGAGCCTCCGAGCAGTACTTC. Protein product: CASSLDRGASEQYF.

This sequence joins TRBV18 and TRBJ2-5; 7 nucleotides agree with TRBD1. Germline CDR1 reads KGHSH; CDR2 reads LQKENI. This CDR3 comprises 13 residues. V shed 4 bases and J 5 bases; nucleotides not matched to a gene: 4. The CDR3 DNA follows: TGTGCCAGCTCACTGACAGGGTCCGAGACCCAGTACTTC. It specifies CASSLTGSETQYF. The variable domain in full, completed from reference TRBV18 and TRBJ2-5, reads NAGVMQNPRHLVRRRGQEARLRCSPMKGHSHVYWYRQLPEEGLKFMVYLQKENIIDESGMPKERFSAEFPKEGPSILRIQQVVRGDSAAYFCASSLTGSETQYFGPGTRLLVL.

The chain couples TRBV19 to TRBJ1-4; no firm D call. The V end lost 5 bases, the J end lost 0 bases, and 13 bases lay between the germline ends. This CDR3 contains 16 residues. The germline V gene encodes CDR1 LNHDA and CDR2 SQIVND (reference sequence). The CDR3 nucleotides are TGTGCCAGTAGTCTCCTGACTCGATCAACTAATGAAAAACTGTTTTTT. Its protein is CASSLLTRSTNEKLFF.

V is TRBV6-5 and J is TRBJ2-3; TRBD1 is a possible D gene (6 bases). The germline V gene has CDR1 MNHEY and CDR2 SVGAGI. V dropped 6 bases and J dropped 3 bases, with 16 bases sitting between them. The CDR3 loop spans 15 amino acids. The CDR3 loop is CASRKVGQLTDTQYF. In DNA form, the CDR3 reads TGTGCCAGCAGGAAGGTGGGACAACTTACAGATACGCAGTATTTT.